This TCR beta chain originates from a study of cytomegalovirus exposure and HLA in healthy donors. General observations from the study: The authors enumerated 150 to 200 TCR beta chains as linked to cytomegalovirus.

The CDR3 has 15 residues. The germline V gene has CDR1 SGHVS and CDR2 FQNEAQ. The V and J ends lost 0 bases and 6 bases respectively, with 14 bases between them. Concerning this clone: The antigen is unknown.

Primers: 60 Vbeta forward and 13 Jbeta reverse. Sequenced by immunoSEQ multiplex PCR; TCRdb stores in-frame clones only, minus some. The sample lists 85,000 to 120,000 clones, over 60% seen once, with around 9.6% in the top ten. The sequencing sample was made of PBMCs. The source is a male donor in good health and CMV-seropositive. The chain couples TRBV7-8 to TRBJ1-1; D gene uncertain. The CDR3 DNA is TGTGCCAGCAGCTTAGCGGTACGGGGTGTGGCTGAAGCTTTCTTT. This translates into CASSLAVRGVAEAFF.